The present TCR beta chain was sequenced within a study of T cells in Graves' hyperthyroidism and ophthalmopathy. Study outcomes and limitations: Ophthalmopathy was told apart from stable hyperthyroidism by a 13 V-J model.

The study excluded patients with uncontrolled infection, other autoimmune disease, pregnancy or lactation. Diagnosis rested on symptoms, serum thyroxine and TRAb, thyroid ultrasound, and orbital computed tomography. This clonotype turned up a few times. No antigen is known for it. RNA transcripts gave rise to amplified TCR beta CDR3 regions. The study used the HTBI primer set for a first-round RT-PCR of the TCR CDR3. TCRdb processed the multiplex PCR reads anew with MiXCR; each CDR3 protein has one entry. Here the sample spans around 620,000 distinct CDR3 sequences, roughly 50% being singletons. This TCR was recovered from an adult woman with Graves' disease, either hyperthyroidism or ophthalmopathy (not recorded which). Sequenced input: peripheral blood or thyroid tissue (not recorded which).

The CDR3 sequence is CATSDDSGTAYGYTF. CDR3 in DNA: TGTGCCACCAGTGATGACTCCGGGACAGCCTATGGCTACACCTTC. The chain couples TRBV24-1 to TRBJ1-2; 7 bases match TRBD1. J gave up 4 bases and V 3 bases, and 7 bases lay outside the gene matches. The CDR3 sequence is 15 residues long. CDR1 and CDR2 from the germline V gene are KGHDR and SFDVKD.